A single T cell receptor beta chain is shown here with its context. What it binds is not known. PCR involved 60 Vbeta and 13 Jbeta primers. The assay was immunoSEQ multiplex PCR, and TCRdb's table has in-frame clones only and misses some. The sample spans roughly 50,000 clones; the ten largest clones claim roughly 6.1%. The source of the sample is a study of cytomegalovirus exposure and HLA in healthy donors. The study's findings and limits: It is likely that the observed cluster of highly shared sequence variants was a sequencing artifact.

Germline values: CDR1 MNHEY, CDR2 SMNVEV (reference sequence). The CDR3 totals 14 residues. The chain recombines TRBV27 with TRBJ2-5; 9 bases line up with TRBD2. The closer fit of TRBJ2-7 to the DNA end suggests the J call may be wrong. Sequencing was done on a sample of PBMCs. The TCR sequence derives from a male donor in good health and CMV-seropositive. The CDR3 coding sequence is TGTGCCAGCAGGCTGGCGGGGGGGACCTACGAGCAGTACTTC. Amino acid sequence: CASRLAGGTYEQYF.